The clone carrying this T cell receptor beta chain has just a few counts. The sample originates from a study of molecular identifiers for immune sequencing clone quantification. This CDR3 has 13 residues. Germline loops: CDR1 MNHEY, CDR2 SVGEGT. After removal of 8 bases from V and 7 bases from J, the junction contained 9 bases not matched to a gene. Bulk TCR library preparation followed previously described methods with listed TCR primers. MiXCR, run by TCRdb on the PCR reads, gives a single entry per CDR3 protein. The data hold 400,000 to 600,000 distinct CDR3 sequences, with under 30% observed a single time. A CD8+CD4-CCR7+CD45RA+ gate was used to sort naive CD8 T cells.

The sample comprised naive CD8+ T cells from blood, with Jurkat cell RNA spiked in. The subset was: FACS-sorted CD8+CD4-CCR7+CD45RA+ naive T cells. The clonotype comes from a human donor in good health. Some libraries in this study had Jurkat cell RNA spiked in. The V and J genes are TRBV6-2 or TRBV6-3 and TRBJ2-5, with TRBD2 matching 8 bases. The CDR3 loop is CASGRAGAGTQYF. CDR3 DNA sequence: TGTGCCAGCGGGCGAGCGGGGGCCGGGACCCAGTACTTC.